A single sample gave rise to the 24 T cell receptor beta chains below, sequenced in a study of T-cell reconstitution after alpha-beta-depleted transplantation in children. The authors prepared the TCRbeta library with unique molecular identifiers. TCRdb recomputed calls from the PCR reads with MiXCR, one row per CDR3 protein. The profile shows 550,000 to 800,000 distinct CDR3 sequences, approximately 14% of them singletons. This specimen consisted of PBMCs, obtained before TCRalphabeta/CD19-depleted stem cell transplant. All receptors come from a girl aged 2-10 years with congenital amegakaryocytic thrombocytopenia, due to receive a stem cell transplant.

The chain is built from TRBV11-1 and TRBJ2-2, with TRBD2 matching 11 bases. The CDR3 totals 18 residues. Germline CDR1 reads SGHAT; CDR2 reads FQDESV (reference sequence). With V trimmed by 4 bases and J by 7 bases, 14 bases remained unmatched. The CDR3 sequence is CASSSYPVAGGPHGELFF. The CDR3 region has the DNA TGTGCCAGCAGCTCCTACCCCGTAGCGGGAGGGCCTCACGGGGAGCTGTTTTTT.

V usage is TRBV7-2 and J usage is TRBJ2-7; D is uncertain. The germline CDR1 and CDR2 sequences are SGHTA and FQGNSA. CDR3 length equals 13 residues. Trimming left V 5 bases short and J 3 bases short, with 11 bases between. The CDR3 here is CASSLIPDYEQYF. The CDR3 DNA is TGTGCCAGCAGCCTTATCCCCGACTACGAGCAGTACTTC.

This clonotype was recorded many times. V usage is TRBV20-1 and J usage is TRBJ2-3, with TRBD2 matching over 7 bases. The CDR3 runs to 16 residues. CDR1 is DFQATT and CDR2 is SNEGSKA in the germline V gene (reference sequence). V trimming: 6 bases; J trimming: 0 bases; junction bases outside the gene matches: 12. This chain's CDR3 is CSATQLAPLSTDTQYF. DNA of the CDR3: TGCAGTGCGACCCAACTAGCGCCTCTTAGCACAGATACGCAGTATTTT.

This clonotype was seen a handful of times. The chain is built from TRBV6-1 and TRBJ2-1, with TRBD2 matching 7 bases. This CDR3 has 16 amino acids. Trimming removed 2 bases from V and 10 bases from J; junction bases left unmatched: 14. Per germline, CDR1 MNHNS and CDR2 SASEGT. The CDR3 here is CASSEFHVGGSEEQFF. The DNA for the CDR3 is TGTGCCAGCAGTGAATTTCACGTCGGCGGGAGCGAGGAGCAGTTCTTC.

This clonotype was seen at least ten times. CDR3 residues: CASSFQTESYEQYF. The CDR3 bases are TGTGCCAGCAGCTTCCAGACTGAGAGCTACGAGCAGTACTTC. The chain combines TRBV7-2 with TRBJ2-7; D call uncertain. V was shortened by 3 bases and J by 3 bases, with 12 bases between the two germline ends. CDR1 and CDR2 from the germline V gene are SGHTA and FQGNSA. The CDR3 runs 14 residues.

This clonotype was seen ten or more times. The V and J genes are TRBV27 and TRBJ1-6; D is perhaps TRBD1 (5 bases). V was pared by 1 base and J by 8 bases, with 12 bases between. Germline V CDR1 and CDR2: MNHEY, SMNVEV (reference sequence). The length of the CDR3 is 15 residues. The CDR3 coding sequence is TGTGCCAGCAGTTTATTGGGGGTTATTGATTCACCCCTCCACTTT. Translating gives CASSLLGVIDSPLHF.

The rearrangement uses TRBV25-1 and TRBJ2-7; TRBD2 is a possible D gene (5 bases). Germline loops: CDR1 MGHDK, CDR2 SYGVNS. The ends were cut back, 1 base at V and 5 bases at J, with 9 bases in the middle. CDR3 length: 13 amino acids. This CDR3 reads CASSELGSHEQYF. Written as DNA, the CDR3 is TGTGCCAGCAGTGAATTAGGGAGCCACGAGCAGTACTTC.

This chain uses TRBV19 with TRBJ2-6, with D maybe TRBD2 (5 bases). The germline V gene encodes CDR1 LNHDA and CDR2 SQIVND (reference sequence). CDR3 length: 14 amino acids. Trimming took 4 bases from V and 6 from J, leaving 10 bases between them. CDR3 in amino acids: CASSTPREANVLTF. CDR3 DNA: TGTGCCAGTAGTACCCCCCGGGAGGCCAACGTCCTGACTTTC.

Ten or more counts support this clonotype. The rearrangement uses TRBV20-1 and TRBJ2-1, with unresolved D. Germline CDR1 and CDR2: DFQATT and SNEGSKA (reference sequence). This CDR3 is built from 16 residues. Trimming removed 3 bases at V and 4 bases at J, with 19 bases between. The CDR3 sequence: CSASLWALLTYNEQFF. The CDR3, as DNA: TGCAGTGCTAGTTTATGGGCATTACTTACTTACAATGAGCAGTTCTTC.

The rearrangement joins TRBV20-1 to TRBJ2-7, with D perhaps matching TRBD1 (7 bases). With 4 bases removed from V and 6 bases from J, the gap between germline ends came to 16 bases. This CDR3 spans 13 amino acids. The germline CDR1 and CDR2 sequences are DFQATT and SNEGSKA (reference sequence). The CDR3 region has the DNA TGCAGTGCTACGGACAGGATGGGGGGCGAGCAGTACTTC. The encoded protein is CSATDRMGGEQYF.

This clonotype has a count of ten or more. Here the CDR3 reads CSALYVRASGVDEQYF. For the CDR3, the DNA is TGCAGTGCGTTATATGTCAGGGCTTCGGGCGTGGATGAGCAGTACTTC. This chain connects TRBV20-1 to TRBJ2-7, with D possibly matching TRBD1 (5 bases). Germline CDR1 DFQATT, CDR2 SNEGSKA (reference sequence). V was trimmed by 6 bases and J by 7 bases, leaving 28 bases between them. This CDR3 has 16 residues.

Many counts were recorded for this clonotype. CDR3 residues: CASSLAVAGALAKNIQYF. DNA of the CDR3: TGCGCCAGCAGCTTGGCTGTAGCGGGAGCACTAGCCAAAAACATTCAGTACTTC. The chain couples TRBV5-1 to TRBJ2-4; TRBD2 agrees at 9 bases. In germline, CDR1 is SGHRS, CDR2 YFSETQ. This CDR3 spans 18 amino acids. V was pared by 0 bases and J by 0 bases, with 7 bases of the junction left unmatched.

This clonotype appeared a few times. This chain connects TRBV5-1 to TRBJ2-3; 14 bases line up with TRBD2. The CDR3 length is 17 residues. Looked up from germline, CDR1 is SGHRS and CDR2 is YFSETQ. V gave up 6 bases and J gave up 9 bases; unmatched junction bases: 15. CDR3 bases: TGCGCCAGCAAAAACTCAGGGGGACTAGCGGGAGCTGAGACGCAGTATTTT. It is translated as CASKNSGGLAGAETQYF.

This clonotype was seen at least ten times. This sequence joins TRBV27 and TRBJ2-1; 9 positions match TRBD1. CDR3 length: 14 amino acids. Trimming cost V 8 bases and J 6 bases; bases outside gene matches: 8. The germline V gene encodes CDR1 MNHEY and CDR2 SMNVEV (reference sequence). The CDR3 DNA sequence: TGTGCCAGCCCCCCCGGACAGGGGAGCAATGAGCAGTTCTTC. This codes for CASPPGQGSNEQFF.

This clonotype was observed at least ten times. The chain joins TRBV20-1 to TRBJ2-3; D gene uncertain. The CDR3 has 13 amino acids. Germline V gene data show CDR1 as DFQATT and CDR2 as SNEGSKA (reference sequence). V lost 2 bases and J 6 bases, leaving 12 bases between the germline ends. CDR3 nucleotides: TGCAGTGCTAGACAGTCGAAGGATGATACGCAGTATTTT. Its translation is CSARQSKDDTQYF.

The J gene is TRBJ1-2, the V gene TRBV3-1; D call uncertain. The germline CDR1 and CDR2 sequences are LGHDT and YNNKEL (reference sequence). Trimming cost V 6 bases and J 6 bases, with 11 bases left between them. CDR3 length: 12 amino acids. This chain's CDR3 is CASSRREHGYTF. The CDR3 DNA follows: TGTGCCAGCAGTAGGCGGGAACATGGCTACACCTTC.

The sample holds a few counts of this clonotype. This sequence joins TRBV20-1 and TRBJ2-1, with no clear D. CDR3 length: 14 amino acids. Between the trimmed V and J ends, which lost 1 base and 4 bases, there was a span of 11 bases. Germline V CDR1 and CDR2: DFQATT, SNEGSKA (reference sequence). This chain's CDR3 is CSARGHTGYNEQFF. As DNA, the CDR3 is TGCAGTGCTAGAGGCCATACCGGATACAATGAGCAGTTCTTC.

This clonotype was seen only a few times. The gene calls are TRBV11-2 and TRBJ2-1; the match to TRBD2 covers 8 bases. The CDR3 length is 17 residues. V was pared by 7 bases and J by 10 bases, with 21 bases of the junction left unmatched. CDR1 and CDR2 from the germline V gene are SGHAT and FQNNGV. The CDR3 DNA reads as TGTGCCAGCAACAACAATCCTCCGGGACTAGGAGGGTGGGAGCAGTTCTTC. It yields the protein CASNNNPPGLGGWEQFF.

This clonotype was found a few times. J is TRBJ1-2 and V is TRBV4-1; D perhaps matches TRBD1 (5 bases). This CDR3 is 14 amino acids long. CDR1 MGHRA and CDR2 YSYEKL come from the germline V gene. Trimming left V 4 bases short and J 5 bases short, with 14 bases between. The CDR3 spells CASSPPTAGYGYTF. The CDR3 nucleotides read TGCGCCAGCAGCCCCCCGACAGCAGGATATGGCTACACCTTC.

The chain carries TRBV4-1 and TRBJ2-2; no clear D. V shed 0 bases and J shed 6 bases, with 8 bases lying between them. The germline V gene has CDR1 MGHRA and CDR2 YSYEKL. This CDR3 is built from 14 residues. This CDR3 is CASSQDSGPGELFF. CDR3 bases: TGCGCCAGCAGCCAAGATAGTGGGCCCGGGGAGCTGTTTTTT.

Remarks on this clonotype: A much larger clone differs by one base, so this may be a read error. V and J are TRBV20-1 and TRBJ2-3, with D perhaps being TRBD1 or TRBD2 (5 bases each). In germline, CDR1 is DFQATT, CDR2 SNEGSKA (reference sequence). CDR3 length equals 15 residues. V was clipped by 5 bases and J by 0 bases, with 15 bases between them. The CDR3 DNA follows: TGCAGTGCTGAAATCATGGGGGAGAGCACAGATACGCAGTATTTT. Translating it yields CSAEIMGESTDTQYF.

This clonotype was counted a few times. V usage is TRBV5-5 and J usage is TRBJ2-6, with a tentative D call TRBD1 (5 bases). Between the trimmed V and J ends, which lost 1 base and 4 bases, there was a span of 15 bases. The CDR3 length is 17 residues. Germline V gene data show CDR1 as SGHKS and CDR2 as YYEKEE (reference sequence). The CDR3: CASSLYRGGTGANVLTF. The CDR3, as DNA: TGTGCCAGCAGCTTGTATAGGGGTGGTACCGGGGCCAACGTCCTGACTTTC.

This clonotype was counted only a few times. The J gene is TRBJ2-1, the V gene TRBV5-1, with D possibly matching TRBD1 (7 bases). V was shortened by 3 bases and J by 1 base, with 17 bases between the two germline ends. Germline-derived CDR1 and CDR2 are SGHRS and YFSETQ. The CDR3 is made up of 17 amino acids. CDR3 nucleotides: TGCGCCAGCAGCTGGAACCCTCAGGGGGGATCCTACAATGAGCAGTTCTTC. Its protein product is CASSWNPQGGSYNEQFF. Drawing the rest from reference TRBV5-1 and TRBJ2-1, the complete variable domain is KAGVTQTPRYLIKTRGQQVTLSCSPISGHRSVSWYQQTPGQGLQFLFEYFSETQRNKGNFPGRFSGRQFSNSRSEMNVSTLELGDSALYLCASSWNPQGGSYNEQFFGPGTRLTVL.

This clonotype appeared many times. The chain recombines TRBV11-2 with TRBJ2-3; TRBD2 agrees at 8 bases. Per germline, CDR1 SGHAT and CDR2 FQNNGV. The CDR3 has 18 residues. Losses at the gene ends were 0 bases for V and 3 bases for J; bases not matched to a gene: 11. CDR3 sequence reads: CASSLDLVGGRLTDTQYF. CDR3 bases: TGTGCCAGCAGCTTAGACCTAGTAGGCGGGAGGTTAACAGATACGCAGTATTTT.